Shown below are 25 T cell receptor beta chains from a single sample sequenced in a study of blood T cell repertoires in COVID-19. Assay: immunoSEQ multiplex PCR; the TCRdb copy retains only in-frame clones and omits some. The data contain 100,000 to 150,000 clones, 70% to 85% of them singletons. The sequencing sample was made of peripheral blood. Every receptor here comes from a woman in her forties or fifties with acute or convalescent COVID-19.

The chain carries TRBV27 and TRBJ1-1; the D gene is possibly TRBD1 (6 bases). The germline V and J ends were trimmed by 5 bases and 2 bases, with 12 bases remaining between them. Germline V gene lookup returns CDR1 MNHEY and CDR2 SMNVEV (reference sequence). The CDR3 spans 14 residues. The CDR3 here is CASSPRTVNTEAFF. Here the CDR3 DNA reads TGTGCCAGCAGTCCAAGGACAGTCAACACTGAAGCTTTCTTT.

As DNA, the CDR3 is TGCGCCAGCAGCTTGTTTGCGGGGGGCCGTAGCACAGATACGCAGTATTTT. As protein: CASSLFAGGRSTDTQYF. The gene calls are TRBV5-1 and TRBJ2-3; 8 bases align to TRBD2. V was clipped by 1 base and J by 0 bases; unmatched bases: 7. Germline V gene data show CDR1 as SGHRS and CDR2 as YFSETQ. The CDR3 spans 17 residues. Filled out from reference TRBV5-1 and TRBJ2-3, the complete variable domain reads KAGVTQTPRYLIKTRGQQVTLSCSPISGHRSVSWYQQTPGQGLQFLFEYFSETQRNKGNFPGRFSGRQFSNSRSEMNVSTLELGDSALYLCASSLFAGGRSTDTQYFGPGTRLTVL.

V gene TRBV19 combines with J gene TRBJ1-2, with D possibly TRBD1 on 5 matching bases. V lost 7 bases, J lost 5 bases, and 17 bases lay in between. Germline V lookup: CDR1 LNHDA, CDR2 SQIVND (reference sequence). CDR3 length equals 14 residues. Here the CDR3 reads CASTEGGGDYGYTF. As DNA, the CDR3 is TGTGCCAGTACCGAGGGAGGAGGGGATTATGGCTACACCTTC.

The chain combines TRBV20-1 with TRBJ2-7, with a weak D call TRBD2 (6 bases). The CDR3 length is 11 residues. Germline loops: CDR1 DFQATT, CDR2 SNEGSKA (reference sequence). The ends were cut back, 5 bases at V and 5 bases at J, with 10 bases in the middle. The CDR3 DNA reads TGCAGTGCTTGGCGGGGAGACGAGCAGTACTTC. It is translated as CSAWRGDEQYF.

This chain connects TRBV5-1 to TRBJ2-1, with D possibly TRBD2 on 6 matching bases. Germline CDR1 is SGHRS and CDR2 is YFSETQ. V lost 2 bases and J lost 0, with 9 bases in between. The length of the CDR3 is 15 residues. CDR3 nucleotides: TGCGCCAGCAGCTTTGCGGGGAGCTCCTACAATGAGCAGTTCTTC. Translation: CASSFAGSSYNEQFF.

CDR3 protein: CASSPAAGSNQPQHF. CDR3 DNA sequence: TGCGCCAGCAGCCCTGCGGCCGGAAGCAATCAGCCCCAGCATTTT. The chain is built from TRBV5-1 and TRBJ1-5; D call uncertain. The CDR3 totals 15 residues. Trimming shortened V by 4 bases and J by 1 base, and 12 bases separated the two germline ends. The germline CDR1 and CDR2 sequences are SGHRS and YFSETQ.

This clone was seen a few times. V gene TRBV5-6 combines with J gene TRBJ2-3; D is unclear. This CDR3 comprises 13 residues. V was shortened by 4 bases and J by 0 bases, with 6 bases between the two germline ends. The germline V gene has CDR1 SGHDT and CDR2 YYEEEE. The CDR3, as DNA: TGTGCCAGCAGCGAGAGAAGCACAGATACGCAGTATTTT. Its protein is CASSERSTDTQYF.

The V gene is TRBV19, the J gene TRBJ1-5; 8 bases are shared with TRBD1. Germline V lookup: CDR1 LNHDA, CDR2 SQIVND (reference sequence). V was pared by 0 bases and J by 3 bases, with 10 bases of the junction left unmatched. The CDR3 spans 18 residues. CDR3 in DNA: TGTGCCAGTAGTATAGATCATAACAGGGGGAGTACCAATCAGCCCCAGCATTTT. It codes for CASSIDHNRGSTNQPQHF.

This chain links TRBV27 with TRBJ2-1; TRBD2 aligns across 9 bases. V lost 2 bases and J lost 6; bases outside the gene matches: 2. The germline CDR1 and CDR2 sequences are MNHEY and SMNVEV (reference sequence). This CDR3 spans 14 amino acids. The CDR3 here is CASSLMRGGNEQFF. The CDR3 DNA reads as TGTGCCAGCAGTTTAATGCGGGGGGGCAATGAGCAGTTCTTC.

The chain employs TRBV10-3 and TRBJ1-1; D unclear. CDR3 size: 13 residues. Trimming pared 3 bases from V and 1 base from J, leaving 6 bases between. CDR1 is ENHRY, CDR2 SYGVKD, per germline. The DNA for the CDR3 is TGTGCCATCAGTGACGGGTCGAACACTGAAGCTTTCTTT. This translates into CAISDGSNTEAFF.

The chain carries TRBV30 and TRBJ2-7, with a tentative D call TRBD1 (5 bases). V lost 2 bases, J lost 2 bases, and 16 bases lay in between. This CDR3 is built from 15 residues. In germline, CDR1 is GTSNPN, CDR2 SVGIG (reference sequence). This chain's CDR3 is CAWSKGQLTAYEQYF. CDR3 coding DNA: TGTGCCTGGAGTAAGGGGCAGTTAACAGCCTACGAGCAGTACTTC. Based on the CDR3 plus reference TRBV30 and TRBJ2-7, the full variable domain is SQTIHQWPATLVQPVGSPLSLECTVEGTSNPNLYWYRQAAGRGLQLLFYSVGIGQISSEVPQNLSASRPQDRQFILSSKKLLLSDSGFYLCAWSKGQLTAYEQYFGPGTRLTVT.

The chain carries TRBV3-1 (or the pseudogene TRBV3-2) and TRBJ2-7, with TRBD1 as a possible D gene (5 bases). Per the germline V gene, CDR1 is LGHDT and CDR2 is YNNKEL (reference sequence). Trimming took off 1 base at V and 6 bases at J, with 16 bases between the two ends. The CDR3 covers 15 residues. This CDR3 is CASSQGPQGGGEQYF. Here the CDR3 DNA reads TGTGCCAGCAGCCAAGGACCTCAGGGCGGTGGCGAGCAGTACTTC.

A single count supports this clone. The same CDR3 is also encoded by other DNA sequences in this sample. The CDR3 nucleotides read TGCAGCGTTGGACAGGGCGATGGCTACACCTTC. This translates into CSVGQGDGYTF. The V and J genes are TRBV29-1 and TRBJ1-2, with 7 bases lining up with TRBD1. This CDR3 spans 11 amino acids. Trimming took 4 bases from V and 6 from J; bases not matched to a gene: 2. Germline CDR1 and CDR2: SQVTM and ANQGSEA.

This clone came up once. The V and J genes are TRBV2 and TRBJ1-2; D not resolved. This CDR3 region has 15 residues. From germline, CDR1 is SNHLY and CDR2 FYNNEI. V was pared by 0 bases and J by 6 bases, with 14 bases between. The CDR3 DNA sequence: TGTGCCAGCAGTGAAGCGGCAGCTTGGGAGGATGGCTACACCTTC. As protein: CASSEAAAWEDGYTF.

V usage is TRBV11-2 and J usage is TRBJ2-1; 8 bases are a match to TRBD2. The CDR3 sequence is 15 residues long. CDR1 and CDR2 (germline): SGHAT, FQNNGV. J was trimmed by 1 base and V by 5 bases; bases with no gene match: 4. Here the CDR3 DNA reads TGTGCCAGCAGCCGAAGCGGGGGATCCTACAATGAGCAGTTCTTC. It specifies CASSRSGGSYNEQFF.

The chain uses TRBV19 and TRBJ1-1; no clear D. V lost 5 bases and J 1 base, leaving 8 bases between the germline ends. The CDR3 has 13 residues. Looked up from germline, CDR1 is LNHDA and CDR2 is SQIVND (reference sequence). Here the CDR3 reads CASSYSTNTEAFF. The CDR3 region has the DNA TGTGCCAGTAGTTATAGCACGAACACTGAAGCTTTCTTT.

The chain combines TRBV28 with TRBJ2-3; maybe TRBD1 (6 bases). The CDR3 loop spans 16 amino acids. The ends were cut back, 4 bases at V and 3 bases at J, with 17 bases in the middle. From germline, CDR1 is MDHEN and CDR2 SYDVKM. CDR3: CASSYQGTIRTDTQYF. The CDR3 region has the DNA TGTGCCAGCAGTTACCAGGGGACAATCAGGACAGATACGCAGTATTTT.

The chain employs TRBV30 and TRBJ1-2, with D hard to call. This CDR3 contains 13 residues. Germline loops: CDR1 GTSNPN, CDR2 SVGIG (reference sequence). The germline V and J ends were trimmed by 1 base and 4 bases, with 10 bases remaining between them. The CDR3 loop is CAWSGSGSYGYTF. In nucleotides, the CDR3 is TGTGCCTGGAGTGGATCGGGGAGCTATGGCTACACCTTC.

The gene calls are TRBV2 and TRBJ2-1; D gene unclear. Between the trimmed V and J ends, which lost 3 bases and 0 bases, there was a span of 12 bases. The CDR3 extends over 16 amino acids. Germline V gene sequence: CDR1 SNHLY, CDR2 FYNNEI. The CDR3 DNA reads TGTGCCAGCAGTGACTCACAGCCAAGCTCCTACAATGAGCAGTTCTTC. It yields the protein CASSDSQPSSYNEQFF.

Only one count was recorded for this clone. The chain carries TRBV2 and TRBJ2-7, with D uncertain. The germline CDR1 and CDR2 sequences are SNHLY and FYNNEI. This CDR3 contains 13 residues. V shed 5 bases and J shed 0 bases, with 8 bases lying between them. Written as DNA, the CDR3 is TGTGCCAGCAGTCCAAGGAGCTCCTACGAGCAGTACTTC. It specifies CASSPRSSYEQYF.

The chain couples TRBV1 to TRBJ2-1; the D call of TRBD2 is as the table states it, not checked on the DNA. TRBV1 is noted as a pseudogene. The CDR3 is 16 amino acids. The CDR3: CTSSQDGRGANNEQFF. CDR3 bases: TGCACCAGCAGCCAAGATGGGCGGGGGGCAAACAATGAGCAGTTCTTC.

The chain is built from TRBV7-2 and TRBJ1-6; 9 bases are a match to TRBD1. V gave up 1 base and J gave up 6 bases; unmatched junction bases: 13. Germline V lookup: CDR1 SGHTA, CDR2 FQGNSA. The length of the CDR3 is 19 residues. In DNA form, the CDR3 reads TGTGCCAGCAGCTTAGGGCACCTGATGACAGGGGGTTTTAATTCACCCCTCCACTTT. Protein sequence: CASSLGHLMTGGFNSPLHF.

The chain carries TRBV7-8 and TRBJ2-7; TRBD2 aligns across 8 bases. The CDR3 spans 15 residues. CDR1 SGHVS and CDR2 FQNEAQ come from the germline V gene. V shed 5 bases, J shed 3 bases, and the junction held 9 bases outside the gene matches. In DNA, the CDR3 is TGTGCCAGCAGCGTCAGTAGCGGGGCCATCTACGAGCAGTACTTC. It yields the protein CASSVSSGAIYEQYF.

CDR3: CASSEYIRSRDSYEQYF. In nucleotides, the CDR3 is TGTGCCAGCAGTGAATATATCCGTTCCCGGGACTCCTACGAGCAGTACTTC. This sequence joins TRBV25-1 and TRBJ2-7; tentative D call: TRBD2 (5 bases). CDR1 is MGHDK and CDR2 is SYGVNS in the germline V gene. CDR3 length equals 17 residues. V lost 0 bases, J lost 0 bases, and 15 bases lay in between.

J is TRBJ2-7 and V is TRBV10-1; 9 positions match TRBD1. V shed 5 bases and J 0 bases; nucleotides not matched to a gene: 5. This CDR3 has 15 amino acids. From germline, CDR1 is WNHNN and CDR2 SYGVQD (reference sequence). The CDR3 nucleotides are TGCGCCAGCAGTACCGGGACAGGGAGCTCCTACGAGCAGTACTTC. This sequence encodes CASSTGTGSSYEQYF.